Listed here are 23 T cell receptor beta chains from one sample, sequenced in a study of CD8+CD57+ T cells in acquired aplastic anemia. Genomic DNA provided the template from which TCR beta VDJ and CDR3 profiles were obtained. TCRdb itself ran the reads through MiXCR, one entry per CDR3 protein. This sample has some 170,000 distinct CDR3 sequences, with roughly 40% found just once. The sample was sorted CD4+, CD8+, or CD8+CD57+ T cells (not recorded which) from PBMCs. These receptor sequences come from a human donor in good health.

This clonotype was recorded a few times. The gene calls are TRBV24-1 and TRBJ1-6, with TRBD1 identical over 8 bases. The CDR3 is 14 residues long. Looked up from germline, CDR1 is KGHDR and CDR2 is SFDVKD. Losses at the gene ends were 3 bases for V and 10 bases for J; bases not matched to a gene: 4. The CDR3 nucleotides read TGTGCCACCAGTGATGGGACAGGAGTCTCACCCCTCCACTTT. Translating it yields CATSDGTGVSPLHF.

The chain carries TRBV5-4 and TRBJ1-2; D is uncertain. Between the trimmed V and J ends, which lost 1 base and 8 bases, there was a span of 15 bases. This CDR3 is 14 amino acids long. Germline V gene data show CDR1 as SGHNT and CDR2 as YYREEE (reference sequence). CDR3 DNA: TGTGCCAGCAGCTTGAATACCTTCCCCGACGGCTACACCTTC. It is translated as CASSLNTFPDGYTF. Complete variable domain (other parts from reference TRBV5-4 and TRBJ1-2): ETGVTQSPTHLIKTRGQQVTLRCSSQSGHNTVSWYQQALGQGPQFIFQYYREEENGRGNFPPRFSGLQFPNYSSELNVNALELDDSALYLCASSLNTFPDGYTFGSGTRLTVV.

The V and J genes are TRBV15 and TRBJ2-5; the D gene could be TRBD1 or TRBD2 (5 bases each). The V end was cut by 1 base, the J end by 3 bases, with 15 bases between. The CDR3 contains 16 residues. CDR1 LNHNV and CDR2 YYDKDF come from the germline V gene (reference sequence). CDR3 in DNA: TGTGCCACCAGCAGAGGTATCGGACTGGGGGAAGAGACCCAGTACTTC. Translation gives CATSRGIGLGEETQYF. The full variable domain, rest sourced from reference TRBV15 and TRBJ2-5, is DAMVIQNPRYQVTQFGKPVTLSCSQTLNHNVMYWYQQKSSQAPKLLFHYYDKDFNNEADTPDNFQSRRPNTSFCFLDIRSPGLGDTAMYLCATSRGIGLGEETQYFGPGTRLLVL.

This rearrangement joins TRBV20-1 to TRBJ1-5; D is perhaps TRBD1 (6 bases). The CDR3 length is 14 residues. V lost 1 base and J 5 bases, leaving 12 bases between the germline ends. Germline V gene lookup returns CDR1 DFQATT and CDR2 SNEGSKA (reference sequence). The CDR3 coding sequence is TGCAGTGCTAGAGGGGGGGCGGAATATCAGCCCCAGCATTTT. The encoded protein is CSARGGAEYQPQHF.

This clonotype has only a few counts. One end of the junction varies from germline; a read error may be responsible. DNA for the CDR3: TGCAGCGTCGAAGGACAGGGAATCATGAACACTGAAGCTTTCTTT. As protein: CSVEGQGIMNTEAFF. This chain links TRBV29-1 with TRBJ1-1; TRBD1 aligns across 8 bases. The CDR3 runs to 15 residues. The germline CDR1 and CDR2 sequences are SQVTM and ANQGSEA.

This clonotype was counted ten times or more. The CDR3 region has the DNA TGTGCCAGTAGTATAGCTGGGACCCCCATCTACGAGCAGTACTTC. It encodes CASSIAGTPIYEQYF. This chain connects TRBV19 to TRBJ2-7; the D call may be TRBD1 or TRBD2 (5 bases each). V lost 1 base to trimming and J lost 3 bases, with 13 bases between them. The CDR3 is made up of 15 amino acids. Germline V gene data show CDR1 as LNHDA and CDR2 as SQIVND (reference sequence).

The sample holds a few counts of this clonotype. CDR3 sequence reads: CSARDRQETQYF. In DNA form, the CDR3 reads TGCAGTGCTAGAGACAGACAAGAGACCCAGTACTTC. The J gene is TRBJ2-5, the V gene TRBV20-1; D is ambiguous. This CDR3 has 12 amino acids. V was clipped by 0 bases and J by 2 bases, with 4 bases between them. CDR1 is DFQATT, CDR2 SNEGSKA, per germline (reference sequence).

The J gene is TRBJ2-1, the V gene TRBV3-1; D is tentatively TRBD1 or TRBD2 (5 bases each). This CDR3 has 15 amino acids. Trimming stripped 4 bases from V and 0 bases from J, with 10 bases between. Germline V gene sequence: CDR1 LGHDT, CDR2 YNNKEL (reference sequence). The CDR3 DNA follows: TGTGCCAGCAGCCGGGCAGGGAGCTCCTACAATGAGCAGTTCTTC. Translating it yields CASSRAGSSYNEQFF.

This clonotype was counted at least ten times. The chain uses TRBV5-5 and TRBJ1-2; no reliable D call. CDR1 is SGHKS and CDR2 is YYEKEE in the germline V gene (reference sequence). CDR3 length: 15 amino acids. The germline V and J ends were trimmed by 0 bases and 5 bases, with 14 bases remaining between them. In nucleotides, the CDR3 is TGTGCCAGCAGCTTGGCTGGGTTCTCGGGGTATGGCTACACCTTC. This gives the protein CASSLAGFSGYGYTF.

This clonotype has a count of ten or more. The chain links TRBV7-9 to TRBJ2-7; 9 bases fit TRBD1. CDR1 is SEHNR, CDR2 FQNEAQ, per germline (reference sequence). The CDR3 sequence is 13 residues long. V was pared by 7 bases and J by 3 bases, with 4 bases of the junction left unmatched. This chain's CDR3 is CASIGTGIYEQYF. The CDR3 coding sequence is TGTGCCAGCATCGGGACAGGGATCTACGAGCAGTACTTC.

The rearrangement links TRBV25-1 to TRBJ2-1; no clear D. With 3 bases removed from V and 7 bases from J, the gap between germline ends came to 7 bases. The CDR3 runs 12 residues. Germline V gives CDR1 MGHDK, CDR2 SYGVNS. CDR3 protein: CASSDPRNEQFF. CDR3 DNA: TGTGCCAGCAGTGATCCAAGGAATGAGCAGTTCTTC.

V and J are TRBV6-1 and TRBJ2-4; perhaps TRBD2 as D (5 bases). The germline V gene encodes CDR1 MNHNS and CDR2 SASEGT. The V and J ends lost 0 bases and 2 bases respectively, with 8 bases between them. The CDR3 is 15 residues long. CDR3 protein: CASSEATGTKNIQYF. The DNA for the CDR3 is TGTGCCAGCAGTGAAGCCACCGGGACCAAAAACATTCAGTACTTC.

This clonotype was seen more than once but under ten times. The chain carries TRBV18 and TRBJ1-5; 7 positions agree with TRBD1. This CDR3 region has 14 residues. J gave up 7 bases and V 4 bases, and 7 bases lay outside the gene matches. The germline CDR1 and CDR2 sequences are KGHSH and LQKENI. CDR3 coding DNA: TGTGCCAGCTCACGACAGGGTCCGGGCCAGCCCCAGCATTTT. Translating it yields CASSRQGPGQPQHF.

The J gene is TRBJ2-7, the V gene TRBV29-1, with 7 bases aligning to TRBD2. With 6 bases clipped from V and 5 bases from J, the junction kept 7 bases outside the gene matches. This CDR3 comprises 12 residues. Germline V lookup: CDR1 SQVTM, CDR2 ANQGSEA. CDR3 nucleotides: TGCAGCGTGTGGGAGGGACCGAACGAGCAGTACTTC. Amino acid sequence: CSVWEGPNEQYF.

The V and J genes are TRBV19 and TRBJ2-7; maybe TRBD1 (6 bases). Trimming removed 3 bases at V and 2 bases at J, with 8 bases between. From germline, CDR1 is LNHDA and CDR2 SQIVND (reference sequence). CDR3 length: 13 amino acids. In DNA, the CDR3 is TGTGCCAGTAGTATCCGGGACACCTACGAGCAGTACTTC. Its protein product is CASSIRDTYEQYF.

The J gene is TRBJ2-5, the V gene TRBV6-2 or TRBV6-3; 9 bases fit TRBD1. Germline-derived CDR1 and CDR2 are MNHEY and SVGEGT. V lost 0 bases, J lost 12 bases, and 14 bases stayed unmatched. The CDR3 runs 16 residues. The CDR3 DNA sequence: TGTGCCAGCAGTTACTCATCCCGGGACAGGGTGGACCAAGAGTACTTC. Protein: CASSYSSRDRVDQEYF.

This clonotype turned up a few times. This sequence joins TRBV3-1 and TRBJ1-2; TRBD1 is a possible D gene (5 bases). Trimming removed 7 bases at V and 6 bases at J, with 24 bases between. Germline V lookup: CDR1 LGHDT, CDR2 YNNKEL (reference sequence). The CDR3 covers 16 residues. The CDR3 region has the DNA TGTGCCAGCAAATTTGGGGGAGGGAATCTCTTTGATGGCTACACCTTC. Translating it yields CASKFGGGNLFDGYTF.

The CDR3 is CASSGPIAGVTDTQYF. In nucleotides, the CDR3 is TGTGCCAGCTCGGGTCCCATAGCGGGAGTGACAGATACGCAGTATTTT. The chain carries TRBV18 and TRBJ2-3; 9 bases match TRBD2. With 6 bases clipped from V and 3 bases from J, the junction kept 10 bases outside the gene matches. CDR3 size: 16 residues. Looked up from germline, CDR1 is KGHSH and CDR2 is LQKENI.

The rearrangement links TRBV3-1 to TRBJ2-7, with a weak D call TRBD2 (6 bases). The CDR3 runs 12 residues. Trimming cost V 8 bases and J 6 bases, with 14 bases left between them. The V gene's germline CDR1 is LGHDT and CDR2 YNNKEL (reference sequence). The CDR3 protein is CASRGSGSEQYF. The CDR3 DNA reads as TGTGCCAGCCGGGGGAGCGGTTCCGAGCAGTACTTC.

This clonotype was picked up many times. The rearrangement uses TRBV2 and TRBJ2-5; possibly TRBD2 for D (6 bases). There are 14 residues in the CDR3. Germline V gene sequence: CDR1 SNHLY, CDR2 FYNNEI. Deletions cut 5 bases from V and 5 bases from J, with 15 bases between. CDR3 protein: CASSKTSLVETQYF. CDR3 DNA sequence: TGTGCCAGCAGTAAAACTAGCCTGGTGGAGACCCAGTACTTC.

The rearrangement joins TRBV20-1 to TRBJ1-4, with 8 bases that match TRBD1. With V trimmed by 0 bases and J by 10 bases, 4 bases remained unmatched. Germline lookup yields CDR1 DFQATT and CDR2 SNEGSKA (reference sequence). The CDR3 runs 13 residues. CDR3 amino acids: CSARDRGRGKLFF. The DNA of the CDR3 is TGCAGTGCTAGAGACAGGGGGCGGGGAAAACTGTTTTTT.

Ten or more counts support this clonotype. V is TRBV5-5 and J is TRBJ1-2; D is perhaps TRBD1 (6 bases). The CDR3 runs to 16 residues. Germline V gives CDR1 SGHKS, CDR2 YYEKEE (reference sequence). Trimming took 4 bases from V and 2 from J, leaving 18 bases between them. The CDR3 sequence is CASSLGPTGANYGYTF. In DNA form, the CDR3 reads TGTGCCAGCAGCCTAGGACCGACAGGCGCAAACTATGGCTACACCTTC.

This clonotype has just a few counts. This rearrangement joins TRBV30 to TRBJ2-1, with 9 bases lining up with TRBD2. From germline, CDR1 is GTSNPN and CDR2 SVGIG (reference sequence). This CDR3 comprises 15 residues. V lost 5 bases to trimming and J lost 5 bases; unmatched junction nucleotides: 10. CDR3 amino acids: CAWAPLAGPNNEQFF. In DNA, the CDR3 is TGTGCCTGGGCCCCCCTAGCGGGACCGAACAATGAGCAGTTCTTC.